These 6 T cell receptor beta chains came from one sample sequenced in a study of HIV-infected patients and healthy controls. Whole blood was used without fractionation, so all unsorted peripheral T cells were included. cDNA was made from roughly 500 ng RNA using alpha and beta constant primers. Alpha and beta chain libraries were made separately by chain-specific third strand synthesis with multiplexing indices. TCRdb independently ran MiXCR on the 5' RACE reads; one entry per CDR3 protein. The repertoire includes about 11,000 distinct CDR3 sequences, 5.1% of them detected once, and around 3.3% sits in the top ten. Sequenced: blood. Receptors originate from an adult in good health.

This chain links TRBV19 with TRBJ2-1, with unresolved D. V dropped 7 bases and J dropped 6 bases, with 16 bases sitting between them. The CDR3 sequence is 14 residues long. The germline CDR1 and CDR2 sequences are LNHDA and SQIVND (reference sequence). The CDR3 DNA sequence: TGTGCCAGTATCGGCGGACCCTCACCCAATGAGCAGTTCTTC. It encodes CASIGGPSPNEQFF. The whole variable domain, remainder taken from reference TRBV19 and TRBJ2-1, is DGGITQSPKYLFRKEGQNVTLSCEQNLNHDAMYWYRQDPGQGLRLIYYSQIVNDFQKGDIAEGYSVSREKKESFPLTVTSAQKNPTAFYLCASIGGPSPNEQFFGPGTRLTVL.

This clonotype was seen a few times. This chain links TRBV27 with TRBJ1-1, with D perhaps matching TRBD1 (5 bases). V was trimmed by 3 bases and J by 3 bases, leaving 17 bases between them. The germline V gene encodes CDR1 MNHEY and CDR2 SMNVEV (reference sequence). The CDR3 covers 16 residues. For the CDR3, the DNA is TGTGCCAGCAGTTTTGGGGCTTTCCGGGACCACACTGAAGCTTTCTTT. It codes for CASSFGAFRDHTEAFF.

In its sample, this clonotype was seen many times. The chain carries TRBV20-1 and TRBJ2-3, with D tentatively TRBD2 (5 bases). CDR3 length: 14 residues. V lost 5 bases and J lost 1, with 13 bases in between. CDR1 DFQATT and CDR2 SNEGSKA come from the germline V gene (reference sequence). The CDR3 nucleotides are TGCAGTGCTCGCCAGTCGCGGGGCACAGATACGCAGTATTTT. Translation: CSARQSRGTDTQYF.

This clonotype qualifies as medium-sized. This chain uses TRBV7-8 with TRBJ1-3; D might be TRBD1 (6 bases). Per germline, CDR1 SGHVS and CDR2 FQNEAQ. Trimming left V 2 bases short and J 8 bases short, with 22 bases between. The CDR3 has 17 residues. CDR3 DNA: TGTGCCAGCAGCTTATTTCCGATAGGAACTAGGGGGTACACCATATATTTT. The encoded protein is CASSLFPIGTRGYTIYF.

This clonotype was detected many times. The chain has TRBV5-5 and TRBJ2-7; TRBD2 is a possible D gene (5 bases). Germline V gene data show CDR1 as SGHKS and CDR2 as YYEKEE (reference sequence). Trimming stripped 4 bases from V and 2 bases from J, with 16 bases between. The CDR3 covers 15 residues. The chain's CDR3 is CASSLARGTAYEQYF. CDR3 in DNA: TGTGCCAGCAGCCTAGCCCGCGGCACGGCCTACGAGCAGTACTTC.

This clonotype is termed medium-sized (0.01 to 0.1%). CDR3 sequence (DNA): TGCAGCGTTGAGTTACGGTATCGGGGGGCCGCCGGGGAGCTGTTTTTT. This encodes CSVELRYRGAAGELFF. V usage is TRBV29-1 and J usage is TRBJ2-2; tentatively, D is TRBD2 (7 bases). The CDR3 is 16 amino acids. With 3 bases removed from V and 6 bases from J, the gap between germline ends came to 20 bases. CDR1 is SQVTM and CDR2 is ANQGSEA in the germline V gene.